This T cell receptor beta chain was recorded in a study of PD-1 blockade in classical Hodgkin lymphoma (dated by TCRdb to about 2020). The study in broad terms: Nivolumab dosing was 3 mg/kg intravenously every 2 weeks, continuing until either disease progression or unacceptable toxicity. The study used CyTOF and TCR beta sequencing to define a peripheral blood immune signature of response to PD-1 blockade in classical Hodgkin lymphoma. General study outcomes and caveats: A significant rise by C4D1 was seen in CD4+ but not CD8+ TCR diversity (p=0.0027 vs p=0.16), with the rise being most apparent in complete responders (p=0.02). Baseline diversity similar to that of newly diagnosed patients was observed in trial patients achieving complete response, whereas significantly lower diversity was observed in partial responders and progressors. Diversity was lower in patients who began nivolumab less than 1 year after ASCT, so these patients were left out of later analyses to avoid confounding by immune reconstitution. Newly diagnosed patients were reported to have lower baseline TCR diversity than healthy donors, and relapsed/refractory patients were reported to have lower baseline TCR diversity still. The study was restricted to a single clinical trial cohort, and the causes of repertoire differences, possibly disease activity or prior therapy, were left undefined.

This clone was counted a few times. The antigen it binds to is not known. One base away there is no much larger clone; base qualities are not given. Reading the label with the study, this specimen's time point is: cycle 1 day 1 (C1D1), immediately before nivolumab initiation. Every trial patient had relapsed after autologous stem cell transplantation, and cohorts A, B and C differed in prior brentuximab vedotin exposure. The trial cohort included around 56 patients with relapsed/refractory classical Hodgkin lymphoma, and each patient had a best overall response of complete response, partial response or progressive disease. In the multi-cohort phase II CheckMate 205 trial, trial patients received single-agent nivolumab. An independent review committee assessed best overall response by applying the 2007 International Working Group response criteria. Trial PBMCs were obtained immediately prior to nivolumab initiation (C1D1) and on therapy at cycle 2 day 1 and cycle 4 day 1. After peripheral blood was drawn into 8 mL Vacutainer Cell Preparation Tubes, PBMCs were isolated by centrifugation and then cryopreserved.

Genomic DNA was extracted with the Qiagen DNeasy kit from unsorted PBMCs and from negatively selected CD4+ and CD8+ fractions. TCR beta CDR3 regions were subjected to amplification by immunoSEQ multiplex PCR with primers that anneal to V and J segments. A synthetic immune receptor repertoire was used to minimize amplification bias, and remaining bias was computationally removed after sequencing. Turning to the authors' computational methods: Custom Python scripts were used to quantify repertoire diversity as the Shannon entropy index. Unsorted, CD4+ and CD8+ repertoires were examined separately, except in combined analyses, for which CD4+ and CD8+ sequences were merged in silico. A clone counted as expanded when the clone's frequency after treatment rose at least 2-fold relative to C1D1, and clones undetected at baseline were given a pseudocount of 0.5. Clones with 0 or 1 copy at C1D1 were classified as singleton clones, and clones with 2 or more copies were classified as non-singleton clones. Clones expanded in unsorted samples were assigned a CD4+, CD8+ or unknown annotation through matching of protein sequences in sorted samples from the same patient. Diversity changes from C1D1 to C4D1 were tested in paired samples using Wilcoxon tests. Drawn from immuneACCESS, this table holds only the in-frame rearrangements with V and J called that TCRdb kept. Clones are partly lost; checked studies trace under half to an unresolved V gene and leave the rest unexplained. V, J and clone size reflect that table, while D and trimming were determined from the DNA. The sample yields roughly 32,000 clones; approximately 80% were counted once. The biggest ten clones account for 25% to 40% of the sample.

A distance of 11 bases separates the germline ends of V and J, which lose 3 bases and 2 bases respectively. According to the germline V gene, CDR1 reads SGHTA and CDR2 reads FQGNSA. The CDR3, cysteine through phenylalanine, is 15 amino acids long. The only DNA kept is the CDR3, 45 bases in frame from the first base. The sequencing used peripheral blood mononuclear cells (PBMCs), collected at baseline. This TCR was sampled from a human donor with classical Hodgkin lymphoma. This sequence uses TRBV7-2 and TRBJ1-3; D gene: possibly TRBD1, on 5 matching bases. The DNA sequence is as follows: TGTGCCAGCAGCTTTCTGGGGGGTGCTGGAAACACCATATATTTT. Its translation reads: CASSFLGGAGNTIYF. With all but the CDR3 taken from the reference TRBV7-2 and TRBJ1-3 genes, the full variable domain is: GAGVSQSPSNKVTEKGKDVELRCDPISGHTALYWYRQSLGQGLEFLIYFQGNSAPDKSGLPSDRFSAERTGGSVSTLTIQRTQQEDSAVYLCASSFLGGAGNTIYFGEGSWLTVV.